The next 12 T cell receptor beta chains were all read from a single sample in a study of shared T cell receptors in the human thymus (dated by TCRdb to the early 2020s). Library preparation employed the immunoSEQ multiplex PCR assay. TCRdb's version of the immuneACCESS table is confined to in-frame rearrangements and falls short of the full clone set. An unresolved V gene accounts for under half of the shortfall where checked; the remainder is of unknown origin. In all, the sample holds about 660,000 clones, and over 75% of those were seen once. Jointly, the top ten make up over 0.008% of the sample. The sample was also linked to a second study, of human thymus T cells.

Sequencing input: thymocytes. These receptors all come from a boy under two years old with a congenital heart defect. Donor details come from another sample of the same person, matched by shared clones.

This clone has just a few counts. This chain connects TRBV4-2 to TRBJ2-7, with TRBD1 matching over 10 bases. V gave up 3 bases and J gave up 5 bases; unmatched junction bases: 10. The CDR3 length is 16 residues. Per germline, CDR1 LGHNA and CDR2 YNFKEQ. The CDR3 sequence: CASSHEVGTGVHEQYF. The CDR3 nucleotides are TGTGCCAGCAGCCACGAGGTAGGGACAGGGGTCCACGAGCAGTACTTC.

In DNA, the CDR3 is TGTGCCAGCAGCTTGGGGGGAGATGAAAAACTGTTTTTT. As protein: CASSLGGDEKLFF. V gene TRBV5-6 combines with J gene TRBJ1-4; no firm D call. CDR1 is SGHDT, CDR2 YYEEEE, per germline. Trimming pared 0 bases from V and 6 bases from J, leaving 6 bases between. This CDR3 is built from 13 residues. The whole variable domain, remainder taken from reference TRBV5-6 and TRBJ1-4, is DAGVTQSPTHLIKTRGQQVTLRCSPKSGHDTVSWYQQALGQGPQFIFQYYEEEERQRGNFPDRFSGHQFPNYSSELNVNALLLGDSALYLCASSLGGDEKLFFGSGTQLSVL.

V is TRBV15 and J is TRBJ2-7; 9 positions match TRBD1. With 1 base clipped from V and 3 bases from J, the junction kept 4 bases outside the gene matches. The CDR3 is made up of 15 amino acids. CDR1 and CDR2 (germline): LNHNV, YYDKDF (reference sequence). As DNA, the CDR3 is TGTGCCACCAGCAGAGCTTGGACAGGGGACTACGAGCAGTACTTC. This codes for CATSRAWTGDYEQYF.

The rearrangement joins TRBV11-2 to TRBJ1-5; D ambiguous. CDR3 length: 13 residues. Trimming removed 5 bases from V and 7 bases from J, with 12 bases in between. CDR1 SGHAT and CDR2 FQNNGV come from the germline V gene. Written as DNA, the CDR3 is TGTGCCAGCAGCCCCGAAGGGAGGCAGCCCCAGCATTTT. Encoded protein: CASSPEGRQPQHF.

The rearrangement links TRBV18 to TRBJ1-3; a possible D gene is TRBD1 (5 bases). CDR1 KGHSH and CDR2 LQKENI come from the germline V gene. V shed 3 bases and J shed 0 bases, with 6 bases lying between them. The CDR3 contains 14 residues. The CDR3 DNA reads as TGTGCCAGCTCACCGACAGACTCTGGAAACACCATATATTTT. As protein: CASSPTDSGNTIYF. Supplemented by reference TRBV18 and TRBJ1-3, the full variable domain reads NAGVMQNPRHLVRRRGQEARLRCSPMKGHSHVYWYRQLPEEGLKFMVYLQKENIIDESGMPKERFSAEFPKEGPSILRIQQVVRGDSAAYFCASSPTDSGNTIYFGEGSWLTVV.

Regarding this clone: Within the sample, other DNA sequences also encode this same CDR3. The chain couples TRBV4-2 to TRBJ2-5; 9 bases align to TRBD2. The germline gives CDR1 LGHNA, CDR2 YNFKEQ. With V trimmed by 4 bases and J by 5 bases, 23 bases remained unmatched. The CDR3 spans 20 residues. The CDR3 reads CASSPNKVLAGLSRWETQYF. CDR3 sequence (DNA): TGTGCCAGCAGCCCTAATAAGGTTCTAGCGGGGTTATCTAGGTGGGAGACCCAGTACTTC.

This rearrangement joins TRBV5-6 to TRBJ2-5, with 9 bases aligning to TRBD1. CDR1 SGHDT and CDR2 YYEEEE come from the germline V gene. The ends lost 0 bases at V and 11 bases at J; junction bases unmatched: 8. The CDR3 is made up of 14 amino acids. The CDR3 here is CASSLDRGHCEQYF. CDR3 in DNA: TGTGCCAGCAGCTTGGACAGGGGGCATTGTGAGCAGTACTTC.

The chain's CDR3 is CASSFRAGEEKLFF. CDR3 coding DNA: TGTGCCAGCAGCTTCCGGGCAGGGGAAGAAAAACTGTTTTTT. This sequence joins TRBV11-2 and TRBJ1-4; the D gene is possibly TRBD1 (6 bases). Germline-derived CDR1 and CDR2 are SGHAT and FQNNGV. This CDR3 is 14 amino acids long. With 3 bases removed from V and 8 bases from J, the gap between germline ends came to 13 bases.

The chain employs TRBV15 and TRBJ2-7; 13 nucleotides align to TRBD2. The CDR3 spans 18 residues. Germline V gene data show CDR1 as LNHNV and CDR2 as YYDKDF (reference sequence). V lost 1 base to trimming and J lost 5 bases; unmatched junction nucleotides: 11. The CDR3 sequence is CATSRGGTSGRAGHEQYF. CDR3 coding DNA: TGTGCCACCAGCAGAGGGGGCACTAGCGGGAGGGCGGGGCACGAGCAGTACTTC.

The chain employs TRBV6-1 and TRBJ1-1; 10 bases are a match to TRBD1. Germline CDR1 reads MNHNS; CDR2 reads SASEGT. Germline trimming cut 2 bases from V and 3 bases from J; bases unmatched to any gene: 9. The CDR3 is 17 residues long. The CDR3 loop is CASSEWGQDRGDTEAFF. In nucleotides, the CDR3 is TGTGCCAGCAGTGAATGGGGACAGGACAGGGGGGACACTGAAGCTTTCTTT.

The genes are TRBV15 and TRBJ2-7, with 7 nucleotides matching TRBD2. Germline CDR1 is LNHNV and CDR2 is YYDKDF (reference sequence). Trimming at V came to 0 bases and at J to 3 bases, leaving 2 bases not matched to a gene. This CDR3 comprises 14 residues. The CDR3 protein is CATSRDWGGYEQYF. The CDR3 DNA follows: TGTGCCACCAGCAGAGATTGGGGGGGCTACGAGCAGTACTTC.

This clone has a handful of counts. The J gene is TRBJ2-1, the V gene TRBV7-2, with a possible D match to TRBD2 (5 bases). Trimming removed 3 bases at V and 2 bases at J, with 23 bases between. The germline CDR1 and CDR2 sequences are SGHTA and FQGNSA. The CDR3 length is 19 residues. The CDR3 bases are TGTGCCAGCAGCTTCCCTCTTTCCCATGGCGGGCGTCCCTACAATGAGCAGTTCTTC. It specifies CASSFPLSHGGRPYNEQFF.